These T cell receptor beta chains were read from a single sample in a study of blood T cell repertoires in COVID-19. Only in-frame clones appear in the TCRdb table, and some are missing; sequencing was by immunoSEQ multiplex PCR. The sample has roughly 200,000 clones; 90% are singletons. Sequencing input: peripheral blood. These TCRs come from a man aged 45-65 years with acute or convalescent COVID-19. Both conserved end residues are part of each CDR3. The order of the fields is D gene, J gene, V gene, clone size, CDR3 DNA, CDR3 protein. D genes are given only for firm matches. Clone size is given for some rows only: seen once, a few or many times, or a class if the clone is expanded.

>.|TRBJ2-3|TRBV4-2|.
TGTGCCAGCAGCCAAGATAGAGTGGATACGCAGTATTTT
CASSQDRVDTQYF
>.|TRBJ2-3|TRBV5-1|.
TGCGCCAGCAGCTTCCGGACAGGCACAGATACGCAGTATTTT
CASSFRTGTDTQYF
>TRBD1|TRBJ1-2|TRBV7-9|few
TGTGCCAGCAGCCCTGGCCCGACAGGGGGCGCAGACTATGGCTACACCTTC
CASSPGPTGGADYGYTF
>.|TRBJ1-1|TRBV9|.
TGTGCCAGCAGCTTCCCCAGGGAGGGTGGCTCTGAAGCTTTCTTT
CASSFPREGGSEAFF
>.|TRBJ1-4|TRBV2|once
TGTGCCAGCAGTGAAGGGCCTTTTCATGAAAAACTGTTTTTT
CASSEGPFHEKLFF
>.|TRBJ2-6|TRBV6-2/TRBV6-3|.
TGTGCCAGCAGTTATTGGCCCTCGAACTCTGGGGCCAACGTCCTGACTTTC
CASSYWPSNSGANVLTF
>TRBD1|TRBJ1-3|TRBV13|.
TGTGCCAGCAGCTTAGGCCTCCAGGGGGTTGGAAACACCATATATTTT
CASSLGLQGVGNTIYF
>TRBD2|TRBJ2-5|TRBV28|.
TGTGCCAGCAGTTTATACGGCGGGGGGGCCTCGAAGACCCAGTACTTC
CASSLYGGGASKTQYF
>TRBD2|TRBJ2-5|TRBV5-8|.
TGTGCCAGCAGCTTTGGTGGGACTAGCGCCCAAGAGACCCAGTACTTC
CASSFGGTSAQETQYF
>.|TRBJ2-5|TRBV5-1|.
TGCGCCAGCAGCTTAGGCGAGGGCCAAGAGACCCAGTACTTC
CASSLGEGQETQYF
>.|TRBJ2-5|TRBV11-2|once
TGTGCCAGCAGCACGACTCAAGAGACCCAGTACTTC
CASSTTQETQYF
>TRBD2|TRBJ2-1|TRBV6-1|.
TGTGCCAGCAGTGCCTCGACTAGCGGAAGCTACAATGAGCAGTTCTTC
CASSASTSGSYNEQFF
>.|TRBJ2-2|TRBV20-1|.
TGCAGTGCTAGTGGGCTCCAGAACACCGGGGAGCTGTTTTTT
CSASGLQNTGELFF
>.|TRBJ2-2|TRBV25-1|.
TGTGCCAGCAGTGATGCACAGGGTGCGACTTCCGGGGAGCTGTTTTTT
CASSDAQGATSGELFF
>TRBD1|TRBJ2-1|TRBV7-3|.
TGTGCCAGCAGCCTAATGGGGACAGGGGGCCACAATGAGCAGTTCTTC
CASSLMGTGGHNEQFF
>.|TRBJ1-2|TRBV2|.
TGTGCCAGCAGATCCGGCCAGGGCTATGGCTACACCTTC
CASRSGQGYGYTF
>TRBD1|TRBJ2-7|TRBV7-8|.
TGTGCCAGCAGTAGACAGGGGGCGCGGTGGGAGAAGGCTCACGAGCAGTACTTC
CASSRQGARWEKAHEQYF
>.|TRBJ2-1|TRBV7-2|.
TGTGCCAGCAGCTTAGTAGGGACACCACCGCGACCCAATGAGCAGTTCTTC
CASSLVGTPPRPNEQFF
>TRBD1|TRBJ1-1|TRBV7-2|.
TGTGCCAGCAGCAAGGGGACAGAGAACACTGAAGCTTTCTTT
CASSKGTENTEAFF
>TRBD1|TRBJ1-5|TRBV28|.
TGTGCCGGCACCCAGAGGGGGCTTAGAGCGAGCAATCAGCCCCAGCATTTT
CAGTQRGLRASNQPQHF
>TRBD1|TRBJ1-2|TRBV6-5|.
TGTGCCAGCAGTTACTCGGGACAGGGGGATTATGGCTACACCTTC
CASSYSGQGDYGYTF
>TRBD1|TRBJ1-1|TRBV18|.
TGTGCCAGCTCTACCGTCCGGGACAGTGAAGCTTTCTTT
CASSTVRDSEAFF
>.|TRBJ2-6|TRBV2|.
TGTGCCAGCAGTGAGGGGGCCTCTGGGGCCAACGTCCTGACTTTC
CASSEGASGANVLTF
>.|TRBJ2-7|TRBV3-1/TRBV3-2|.
TGTGCCAGCAGCCCGGACACTTCCTACGAGCAGTACTTC
CASSPDTSYEQYF
>TRBD1|TRBJ1-6|TRBV5-1|.
TGCGCCAGCAGCTCGCCAGACAGGGGTGAATTTTCACCCCTCCACTTT
CASSSPDRGEFSPLHF
>TRBD2|TRBJ2-5|TRBV7-8|once
TGTGCCAGCAGCCCGAGGGGACTAGCGGGGGGGCGAGAGACCCAGTACTTC
CASSPRGLAGGRETQYF
>.|TRBJ2-7|TRBV11-3|.
TGTGCCAGCAGCTTCGGTCCGGGCTACGAGCAGTACTTC
CASSFGPGYEQYF
>.|TRBJ1-2|TRBV6-1|.
TGTGCCAGCAGTGAGCAGATCTATGGCTACACCTTC
CASSEQIYGYTF
>TRBD2|TRBJ2-3|TRBV9|.
TGTGCCAGCGGACTAGCGGGAGTACCTTCAGATACGCAGTATTTT
CASGLAGVPSDTQYF
>.|TRBJ2-1|TRBV19|few
TGTGCCAGTAGTACCCCTCCGTACAATGAGCAGTTCTTC
CASSTPPYNEQFF
>.|TRBJ1-6|TRBV6-5|.
TGTGCCAGCAGTTACAGCTCGGGGTCACCCCTCCACTTT
CASSYSSGSPLHF
>TRBD1|TRBJ2-1|TRBV24-1|.
TGTGCCACCAGTGACCCCGGGACAGGGTTAAATGAGCAGTTCTTC
CATSDPGTGLNEQFF